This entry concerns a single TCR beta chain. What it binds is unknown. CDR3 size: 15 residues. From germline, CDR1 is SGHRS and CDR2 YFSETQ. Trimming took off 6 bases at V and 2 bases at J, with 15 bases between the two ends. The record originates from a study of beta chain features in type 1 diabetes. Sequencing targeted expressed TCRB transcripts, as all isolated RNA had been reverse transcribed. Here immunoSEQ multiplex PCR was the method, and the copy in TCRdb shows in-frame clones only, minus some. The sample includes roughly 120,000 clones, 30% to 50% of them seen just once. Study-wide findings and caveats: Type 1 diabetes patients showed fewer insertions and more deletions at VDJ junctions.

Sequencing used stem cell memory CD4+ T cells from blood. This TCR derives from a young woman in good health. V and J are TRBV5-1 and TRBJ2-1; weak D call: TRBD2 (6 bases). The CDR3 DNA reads TGCGCCAGCACCCCGTATAGCGGCCCCTACAATGAGCAGTTCTTC. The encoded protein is CASTPYSGPYNEQFF.